This T cell receptor (beta chain) was obtained from a study of blood T cell repertoires in COVID-19. Overall study: Donors in the United States, Italy and Spain gave samples during acute or convalescent COVID-19. T cells, B-cell-depleted T cells, or PBMCs supplied cDNA or gDNA.

Enrolled during active infection, Seattle patients were then followed longitudinally. Original methodology: By means of reference gene primer amplification, nucleated cell counts were estimated. Sequencing was performed with immunoSEQ multiplex PCR; in TCRdb, only in-frame clones are kept and a portion is missing. The V and J calls and the clone size are those of that table, but D and trimming were determined from the DNA. The repertoire holds hundreds of thousands of clones, with approximately 92% as singletons. The germline V and J ends were trimmed by 7 bases and 4 bases, with 16 bases remaining between them. In germline, CDR1 is SQVTM, CDR2 ANQGSEA. The CDR3 extends over 13 amino acids.

Material: peripheral blood. This TCR came from a man aged 18 to 35 with COVID-19, enrolled during active disease. The chain is built from TRBV29-1 and TRBJ1-1; perhaps TRBD1 as D (5 bases). The CDR3 spells CSARGRAGTEAFF. The CDR3 coding sequence is TGCAGCGCCCGCGGCAGGGCCGGCACTGAAGCTTTCTTT.